The 15 T cell receptor beta chains below come from one sample, sequenced in a study of blood T cell repertoires in COVID-19. Clones were sequenced by immunoSEQ multiplex PCR, and TCRdb holds only the in-frame ones, with some missing. The sample shows 55,000 to 80,000 clones, about four fifths of them seen only once. Sequencing was performed on peripheral blood. The receptor set was obtained from a human donor in a cohort sampled during active COVID-19.

V gene TRBV9 combines with J gene TRBJ1-4, with 7 nucleotides matching TRBD1. In germline, CDR1 is SGDLS, CDR2 YYNGEE. The CDR3 extends over 16 amino acids. The ends lost 7 bases at V and 8 bases at J; junction bases unmatched: 17. CDR3 sequence reads: CASSPLVQGGIEKLFF. In nucleotides, the CDR3 is TGTGCCAGCTCCCCCTTGGTTCAGGGGGGTATCGAAAAACTGTTTTTT.

V usage is TRBV2 and J usage is TRBJ2-6, with 8 bases lining up with TRBD1. This CDR3 is 18 amino acids long. CDR1 and CDR2 (germline): SNHLY, FYNNEI. Trimming at V came to 0 bases and at J to 3 bases, leaving 7 bases not matched to a gene. The DNA for the CDR3 is TGTGCCAGCAGTGAAGCGAGAGGACAGGGCGGTGGGGCCAACGTCCTGACTTTC. Translated, it gives CASSEARGQGGGANVLTF.

This clone was recorded many times. Written as DNA, the CDR3 is TGTGCCAGCAGCCAACCCCCCTCCTCTGGGGCCAACGTCCTGACTTTC. Translating gives CASSQPPSSGANVLTF. The chain is built from TRBV4-2 and TRBJ2-6; D remains unclear. Germline V CDR1 and CDR2: LGHNA, YNFKEQ. The CDR3 spans 16 residues. The V and J ends lost 2 bases and 0 bases respectively, with 8 bases between them.

This rearrangement joins TRBV10-3 to TRBJ2-7, with 7 bases matching TRBD1. With V trimmed by 0 bases and J by 4 bases, 12 bases remained unmatched. CDR1 and CDR2 from the germline V gene are ENHRY and SYGVKD. CDR3 length equals 17 residues. The CDR3: CAISESNRRGQGYEQYF. DNA for the CDR3: TGTGCCATCAGTGAGTCGAATAGAAGGGGGCAGGGGTACGAGCAGTACTTC.

This clone came up once. The chain has TRBV19 and TRBJ1-2; D unresolved. In germline, CDR1 is LNHDA, CDR2 SQIVND (reference sequence). This CDR3 has 12 residues. V gave up 8 bases and J gave up 4 bases, with 11 bases separating them. The CDR3 nucleotides are TGTGCCAGTCAGTTTGGGCTCTATGGCTACACCTTC. Protein: CASQFGLYGYTF.

This clone was recorded a few times. The J gene is TRBJ2-7, the V gene TRBV18, with D tentatively TRBD2 (6 bases). The CDR3 loop spans 13 amino acids. Deletions cut 2 bases from V and 6 bases from J, with 11 bases between. Germline values: CDR1 KGHSH, CDR2 LQKENI. The CDR3: CASSPRAGSEQYF. CDR3 sequence (DNA): TGTGCCAGCTCACCAAGGGCGGGGTCCGAGCAGTACTTC.

The rearrangement links TRBV4-1 to TRBJ1-1, with no clear D. Trimming left V 1 base short and J 1 base short, with 4 bases between. Germline V gene lookup returns CDR1 MGHRA and CDR2 YSYEKL. There are 13 residues in the CDR3. CDR3 region: CASSQVWNTEAFF. The CDR3 DNA reads TGCGCCAGCAGCCAAGTATGGAACACTGAAGCTTTCTTT.

This chain links TRBV2 with TRBJ2-3; 9 positions agree with TRBD2. CDR1 is SNHLY, CDR2 FYNNEI, per germline. Losses at the gene ends were 7 bases for V and 1 base for J; bases not matched to a gene: 3. This CDR3 contains 14 residues. The CDR3, as DNA: TGTGCCAGCAAGGAGCGGGGGGGCACAGATACGCAGTATTTT. Translated, it gives CASKERGGTDTQYF.

The chain carries TRBV11-2 and TRBJ2-7; 7 positions match TRBD1. The V gene's germline CDR1 is SGHAT and CDR2 FQNNGV. The CDR3 has 14 residues. The ends lost 7 bases at V and 0 bases at J; junction bases unmatched: 6. CDR3 bases: TGTGCCAGCAAGGGACAGTTACTCTCCTACGAGCAGTACTTC. Protein product: CASKGQLLSYEQYF.

The genes are TRBV7-6 and TRBJ2-3, with D perhaps TRBD1 (5 bases). Trimming removed 1 base from V and 0 bases from J, with 11 bases in between. This CDR3 contains 16 residues. Germline CDR1 SGHVS, CDR2 FNYEAQ. The CDR3 region is CASSLGSGYSTDTQYF. The CDR3 DNA is TGTGCCAGCAGCTTAGGATCAGGGTATAGCACAGATACGCAGTATTTT. The full variable domain, completed using reference TRBV7-6 and TRBJ2-3, is GAGVSQSPRYKVTKRGQDVALRCDPISGHVSLYWYRQALGQGPEFLTYFNYEAQQDKSGLPNDRFSAERPEGSISTLTIQRTEQRDSAMYRCASSLGSGYSTDTQYFGPGTRLTVL.

This clone has a single count. V gene TRBV2 combines with J gene TRBJ2-2; 7 bases match TRBD1. This CDR3 spans 14 amino acids. Germline assignment: CDR1 SNHLY and CDR2 FYNNEI. Losses at the gene ends were 8 bases for V and 4 bases for J; bases not matched to a gene: 7. This chain's CDR3 is CASLDRVGTGELFF. For the CDR3, the DNA is TGTGCCAGCCTAGACAGGGTCGGCACCGGGGAGCTGTTTTTT.

The V and J genes are TRBV5-4 and TRBJ2-4; maybe TRBD2 (6 bases). CDR3 length: 14 amino acids. Trimming cost V 2 bases and J 5 bases, with 11 bases left between them. CDR1 SGHNT and CDR2 YYREEE come from the germline V gene (reference sequence). CDR3 DNA: TGTGCCAGCAGCTTCGGGACGGGGGAAAACATTCAGTACTTC. It encodes CASSFGTGENIQYF. Variable domain in full (rest from reference TRBV5-4 and TRBJ2-4): ETGVTQSPTHLIKTRGQQVTLRCSSQSGHNTVSWYQQALGQGPQFIFQYYREEENGRGNFPPRFSGLQFPNYSSELNVNALELDDSALYLCASSFGTGENIQYFGAGTRLSVL.

The V gene is TRBV11-3, the J gene TRBJ2-7, with 8 bases matching TRBD1. This CDR3 has 14 amino acids. Looked up from germline, CDR1 is SGHNT and CDR2 is YENEEA. The J segment lost 3 bases and the V segment lost 5 bases, leaving 6 bases of the junction unmatched. The CDR3 here is CASSPGGGIYEQYF. For the CDR3, the DNA is TGTGCCAGCAGCCCAGGGGGCGGTATCTACGAGCAGTACTTC.

The chain combines TRBV12-3 or TRBV12-4 with TRBJ2-5, with a tentative D call TRBD1 (6 bases). CDR3 length equals 13 residues. The ends were cut back, 6 bases at V and 5 bases at J, with 13 bases in the middle. CDR3 coding DNA: TGTGCCAGCAGGAGGATGGGGGCCGAGACCCAGTACTTC. It encodes CASRRMGAETQYF.

The V and J genes are TRBV6-5 and TRBJ2-5; weak D call: TRBD2 (5 bases). Trimming removed 0 bases from V and 3 bases from J, with 11 bases in between. The CDR3 totals 15 residues. The germline V gene has CDR1 MNHEY and CDR2 SVGAGI. The CDR3 is CASSYSWTSEETQYF. In DNA, the CDR3 is TGTGCCAGCAGTTACTCTTGGACTTCGGAAGAGACCCAGTACTTC.